The rows below give T cell receptor beta chains drawn from one sample of a study of blood T cell repertoires in COVID-19. Data came from immunoSEQ multiplex PCR; TCRdb stores just in-frame clones and leaves some out. The data show approximately 210,000 clones, 82% seen once. Sequencing was carried out using peripheral blood. These receptors all stem from a woman aged 80 or over with acute or convalescent COVID-19. Each CDR3 is given with its conserved first and last residue.

J gene: TRBJ1-5; V gene: TRBV6-6; CDR3 protein: CASSSRPGRGAMGGDQPQHF
J gene: TRBJ2-1; V gene: TRBV2; CDR3 protein: CASSLSGGALNEQFF
J gene: TRBJ2-2; V gene: TRBV6-6; CDR3 protein: CASRAGAGVAGELFF
J gene: TRBJ1-1; V gene: TRBV2; CDR3 protein: CASSEDLGGSTEAFF
J gene: TRBJ2-5; V gene: TRBV24-1; CDR3 protein: CATGGQGLETQYF
J gene: TRBJ1-2; V gene: TRBV7-9; CDR3 protein: CASSFRGNYGYTF
J gene: TRBJ1-1; V gene: TRBV7-2; CDR3 protein: CASSLRGRSDHTEAFF
J gene: TRBJ1-4; V gene: TRBV6-2/TRBV6-3; CDR3 protein: CASSLRDRVKKLFF
J gene: TRBJ2-3; V gene: TRBV19; CDR3 protein: CASGGDRGTDTQYF
J gene: TRBJ2-3; V gene: TRBV30; CDR3 protein: CACRTGGPDTQYF
J gene: TRBJ1-1; V gene: TRBV20-1; CDR3 protein: CSASGEAGAFF
J gene: TRBJ2-7; V gene: TRBV19; CDR3 protein: CASRVRTGGLNEQYF
J gene: TRBJ1-4; V gene: TRBV11-1; CDR3 protein: CASSRDRNEKLFF
J gene: TRBJ1-6; V gene: TRBV28; CDR3 protein: CASSLGGRLSSYNSPLHF
J gene: TRBJ1-1; V gene: TRBV19; CDR3 protein: CASTGRTDTEAFF
J gene: TRBJ1-3; V gene: TRBV2; CDR3 protein: CASSEGARGNTIYF
J gene: TRBJ2-7; V gene: TRBV4-2; CDR3 protein: CASSQEGTGRYEQYF
J gene: TRBJ1-1; V gene: TRBV3-1/TRBV3-2; CDR3 protein: CASSQGGGYTEAFF
J gene: TRBJ1-6; V gene: TRBV10-3; CDR3 protein: CAIQGDVGPLHF
J gene: TRBJ1-3; V gene: TRBV7-9; CDR3 protein: CASSPGQGVGNTIYF
J gene: TRBJ1-1; V gene: TRBV19; CDR3 protein: CASRRFWNTEAFF
J gene: TRBJ1-1; V gene: TRBV7-2; CDR3 protein: CASSRQGDTEAFF
J gene: TRBJ1-2; V gene: TRBV6-5; CDR3 protein: CASSSISVGYTF
J gene: TRBJ1-2; V gene: TRBV12-3/TRBV12-4; CDR3 protein: CASSFGGYGYTF
J gene: TRBJ1-2; V gene: TRBV6-5; CDR3 protein: CASSYSRGANYGYTF
J gene: TRBJ2-7; V gene: TRBV18; CDR3 protein: CASSLGHGQGYEQYF
J gene: TRBJ1-1; V gene: TRBV15; CDR3 protein: CATSRELNPGHRTEAFF
J gene: TRBJ2-4; V gene: TRBV19; CDR3 protein: CASSQTGSNIQYF
J gene: TRBJ2-3; V gene: TRBV5-1; CDR3 protein: CASSPHSGGAQGDTQYF
J gene: TRBJ2-3; V gene: TRBV3-1/TRBV3-2; CDR3 protein: CASSFYRGTGTDTQYF
J gene: TRBJ1-5; V gene: TRBV6-2/TRBV6-3; CDR3 protein: CASSYSGGQYSNQPQHF
J gene: TRBJ2-3; V gene: TRBV4-1; CDR3 protein: CASSQVGSHTDTQYF
J gene: TRBJ1-4; V gene: TRBV25-1; CDR3 protein: CASSPLSLNEKLFF
J gene: TRBJ2-4; V gene: TRBV4-1; CDR3 protein: CASSQGLDREKNIQYF
J gene: TRBJ1-5; V gene: TRBV2; CDR3 protein: CASRREVGSNQPQHF
J gene: TRBJ1-2; V gene: TRBV19; CDR3 protein: CASATGRRNGYTF
J gene: TRBJ2-5; V gene: TRBV6-1; CDR3 protein: CASSEVGYAGTQYF
J gene: TRBJ2-2; V gene: TRBV6-5; CDR3 protein: CASSLPGGAAGELFF
J gene: TRBJ1-1; V gene: TRBV10-3; CDR3 protein: CAISESGHRRTEAFF
J gene: TRBJ2-7; V gene: TRBV23-1; CDR3 protein: CASSPERREQYF
J gene: TRBJ1-4; V gene: TRBV7-2; CDR3 protein: CASSYDRGEKLFF
J gene: TRBJ1-4; V gene: TRBV7-2; CDR3 protein: CASSLSGGGNEKLFF
J gene: TRBJ2-1; V gene: TRBV7-9; CDR3 protein: CASSLAGGRNNEQFF
J gene: TRBJ2-3; V gene: TRBV7-6; CDR3 protein: CASSLVVGGAITDTQYF
J gene: TRBJ2-1; V gene: TRBV4-2; CDR3 protein: CASSQEVSGGAGEQFF